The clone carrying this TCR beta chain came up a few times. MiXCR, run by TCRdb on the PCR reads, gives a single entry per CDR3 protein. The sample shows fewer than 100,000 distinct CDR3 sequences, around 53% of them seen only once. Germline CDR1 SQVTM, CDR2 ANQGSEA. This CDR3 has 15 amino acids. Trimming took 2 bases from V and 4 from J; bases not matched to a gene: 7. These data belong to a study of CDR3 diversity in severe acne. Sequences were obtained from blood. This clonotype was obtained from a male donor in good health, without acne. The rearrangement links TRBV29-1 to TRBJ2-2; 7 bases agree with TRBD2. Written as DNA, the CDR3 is TGCAGCGTTGAATTCGAACTAGCGCCCACCGGGGAGCTGTTTTTT. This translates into CSVEFELAPTGELFF.